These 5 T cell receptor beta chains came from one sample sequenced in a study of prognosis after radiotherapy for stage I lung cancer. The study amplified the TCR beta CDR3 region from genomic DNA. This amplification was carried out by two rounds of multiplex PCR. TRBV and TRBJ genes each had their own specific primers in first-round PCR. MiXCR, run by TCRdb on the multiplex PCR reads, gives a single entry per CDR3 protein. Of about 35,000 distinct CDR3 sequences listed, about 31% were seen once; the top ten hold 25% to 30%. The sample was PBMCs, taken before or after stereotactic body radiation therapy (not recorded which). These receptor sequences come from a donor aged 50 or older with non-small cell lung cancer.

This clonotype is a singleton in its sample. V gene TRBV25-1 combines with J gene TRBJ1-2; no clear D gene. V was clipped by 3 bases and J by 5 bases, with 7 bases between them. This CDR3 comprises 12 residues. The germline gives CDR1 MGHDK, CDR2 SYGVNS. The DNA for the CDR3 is TGTGCCAGCAGTGACCTCCGGTATGGCTACACCTTC. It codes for CASSDLRYGYTF.

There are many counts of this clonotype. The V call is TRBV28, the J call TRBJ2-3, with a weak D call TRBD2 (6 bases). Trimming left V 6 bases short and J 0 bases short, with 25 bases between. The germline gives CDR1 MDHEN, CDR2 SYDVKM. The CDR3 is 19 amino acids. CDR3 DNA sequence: TGTGCCAGCAGCACCATTTCCAAGACTAGTTTATCTAGCACAGATACGCAGTATTTT. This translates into CASSTISKTSLSSTDTQYF.

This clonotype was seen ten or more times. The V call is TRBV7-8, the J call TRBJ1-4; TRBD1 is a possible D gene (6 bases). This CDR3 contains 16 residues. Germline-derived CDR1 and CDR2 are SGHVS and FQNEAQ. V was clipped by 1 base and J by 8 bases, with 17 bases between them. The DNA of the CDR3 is TGTGCCAGCAGCTTAGAGCAGGGGCTAGTTGGGGAAAAACTGTTTTTT. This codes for CASSLEQGLVGEKLFF.

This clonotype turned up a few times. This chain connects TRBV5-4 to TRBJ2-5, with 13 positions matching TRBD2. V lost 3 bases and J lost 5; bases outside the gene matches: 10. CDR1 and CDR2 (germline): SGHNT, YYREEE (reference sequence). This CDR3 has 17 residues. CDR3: CASSSGTSGDPGETQYF. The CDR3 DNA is TGTGCCAGCAGCTCGGGGACTAGCGGGGACCCTGGGGAGACCCAGTACTTC.

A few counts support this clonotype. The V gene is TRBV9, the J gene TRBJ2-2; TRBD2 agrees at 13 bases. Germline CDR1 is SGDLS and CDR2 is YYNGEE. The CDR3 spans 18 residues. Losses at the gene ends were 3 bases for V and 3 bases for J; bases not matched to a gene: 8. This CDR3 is CASSDSTSGGLDTGELFF. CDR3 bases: TGTGCCAGCAGCGACTCGACTAGCGGGGGGCTCGACACCGGGGAGCTGTTTTTT.